Presented here are 2 T cell receptor beta chains from one specimen sequenced in a study of blood T cell repertoires in COVID-19. This table comes from immunoSEQ multiplex PCR, and its TCRdb copy is limited to in-frame clones, with some not included. This table has tens of thousands of clones, approximately 78% appearing once. Sequencing input: peripheral blood. The receptors shown here come from a human donor in a cohort sampled during active COVID-19.

The CDR3 protein is CASSSLTGSWNTEAFF. CDR3 in DNA: TGCGCCAGCAGTTCTTTGACAGGGTCGTGGAACACTGAAGCTTTCTTT. The rearrangement joins TRBV10-2 to TRBJ1-1; 7 bases fit TRBD1. V was clipped by 5 bases and J by 1 base; unmatched bases: 10. The CDR3 is 16 residues long. CDR1 WSHSY and CDR2 SAAADI come from the germline V gene.

The chain employs TRBV6-5 and TRBJ2-2, with 8 nucleotides matching TRBD1. The V and J ends lost 7 bases and 6 bases, in that order; junction bases with no gene match: 1. The CDR3 is made up of 12 amino acids. Germline loops: CDR1 MNHEY, CDR2 SVGAGI. CDR3 nucleotide sequence: TGTGCCAGCACAGGGGGCGCCGGGGAGCTGTTTTTT. It is translated as CASTGGAGELFF.